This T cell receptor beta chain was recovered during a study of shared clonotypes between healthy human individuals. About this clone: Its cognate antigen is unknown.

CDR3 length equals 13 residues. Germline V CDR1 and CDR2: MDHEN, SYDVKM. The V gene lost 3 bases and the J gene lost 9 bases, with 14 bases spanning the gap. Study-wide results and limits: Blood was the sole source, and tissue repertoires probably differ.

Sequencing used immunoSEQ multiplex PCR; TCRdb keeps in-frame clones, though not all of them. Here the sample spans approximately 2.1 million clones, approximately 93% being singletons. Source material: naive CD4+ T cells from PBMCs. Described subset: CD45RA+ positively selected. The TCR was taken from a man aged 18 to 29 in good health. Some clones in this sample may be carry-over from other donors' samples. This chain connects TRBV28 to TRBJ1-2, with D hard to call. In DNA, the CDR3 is TGTGCCAGCAGTTTGGCGACAAGCACCAGCTACACCTTC. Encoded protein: CASSLATSTSYTF.